The sample holds many counts of the clone carrying this T cell receptor beta chain. Its antigen is still unknown. This record belongs to a study of T cells after yellow fever vaccination. Findings and caveats of the study: Only a minor proportion of clonotypes was detected across both CD4 and CD8 compartments. Once the booster was given, most primary-vaccination clones reappeared, at about 96% for CD4 and around 90% for CD8. Highly abundant clonotypes carried over from the bulk population could end up in FACS-sorted repertoires as contaminants.

Making TCR cDNA involved 5'RACE template switching, which added UMIs and a universal primer site. TCRdb recomputed calls from the 5' RACE reads with MiXCR, one row per CDR3 protein. Among around 50,000 distinct CDR3 sequences listed, 7.4% were seen once. Source: CD8+ T cells sorted from PBMCs, taken roughly 15 days after the first yellow fever vaccination. This clonotype was sampled from a man younger than 35 who received the YFV17D yellow fever vaccine.

CDR3 sequence reads: CASSGETYTFTDTQYF. DNA of the CDR3: TGTGCCAGCTCCGGGGAGACTTATACTTTCACAGATACGCAGTATTTT. This chain uses TRBV5-4 with TRBJ2-3; a possible D gene is TRBD2 (5 bases). Germline assignment: CDR1 SGHNT and CDR2 YYREEE (reference sequence). V was trimmed by 7 bases and J by 2 bases, leaving 20 bases between them. This CDR3 comprises 16 residues.